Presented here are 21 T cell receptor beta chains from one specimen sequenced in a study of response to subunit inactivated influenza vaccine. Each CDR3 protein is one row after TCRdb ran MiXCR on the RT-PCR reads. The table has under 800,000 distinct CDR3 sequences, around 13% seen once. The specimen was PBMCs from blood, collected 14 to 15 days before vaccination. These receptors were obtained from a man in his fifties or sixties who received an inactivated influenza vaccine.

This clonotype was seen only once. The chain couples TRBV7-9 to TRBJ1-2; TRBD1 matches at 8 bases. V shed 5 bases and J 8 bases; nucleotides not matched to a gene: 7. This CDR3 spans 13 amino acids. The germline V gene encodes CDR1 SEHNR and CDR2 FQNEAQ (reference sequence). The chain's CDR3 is CASSPRAGGGYTF. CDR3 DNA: TGTGCCAGCAGCCCTCGGGCAGGGGGCGGCTACACCTTC. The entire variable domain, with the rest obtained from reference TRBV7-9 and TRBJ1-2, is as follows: DTGVSQNPRHKITKRGQNVTFRCDPISEHNRLYWYRQTLGQGPEFLTYFQNEAQLEKSRLLSDRFSAERPKGSFSTLEIQRTEQGDSAMYLCASSPRAGGGYTFGSGTRLTVV.

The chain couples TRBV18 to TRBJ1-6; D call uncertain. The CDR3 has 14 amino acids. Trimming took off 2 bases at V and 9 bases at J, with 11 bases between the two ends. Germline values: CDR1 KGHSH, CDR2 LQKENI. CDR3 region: CASSPETWGSPLHF. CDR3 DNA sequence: TGTGCCAGCTCACCAGAGACCTGGGGTTCACCCCTCCACTTT. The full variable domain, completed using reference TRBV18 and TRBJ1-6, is NAGVMQNPRHLVRRRGQEARLRCSPMKGHSHVYWYRQLPEEGLKFMVYLQKENIIDESGMPKERFSAEFPKEGPSILRIQQVVRGDSAAYFCASSPETWGSPLHFGNGTRLTVT.

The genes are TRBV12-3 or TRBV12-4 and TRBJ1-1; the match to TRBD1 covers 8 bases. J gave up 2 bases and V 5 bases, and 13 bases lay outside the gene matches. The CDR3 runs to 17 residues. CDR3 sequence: CASSHGQGVRENTEAFF. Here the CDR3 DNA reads TGTGCCAGCAGTCACGGACAGGGTGTTAGGGAAAACACTGAAGCTTTCTTT.

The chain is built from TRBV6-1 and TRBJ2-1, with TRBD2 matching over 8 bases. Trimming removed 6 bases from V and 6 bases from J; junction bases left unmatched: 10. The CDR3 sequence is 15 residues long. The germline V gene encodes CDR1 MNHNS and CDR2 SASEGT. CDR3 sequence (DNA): TGTGCCAGCAGCGAACTAGCGGTATTGGGCAATGAGCAGTTCTTC. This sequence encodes CASSELAVLGNEQFF.

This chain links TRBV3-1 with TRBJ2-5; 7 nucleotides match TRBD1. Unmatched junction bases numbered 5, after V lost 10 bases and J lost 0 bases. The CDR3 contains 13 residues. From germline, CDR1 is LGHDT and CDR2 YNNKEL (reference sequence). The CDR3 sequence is CATGQVYQETQYF. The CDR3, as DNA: TGTGCCACCGGACAGGTGTACCAAGAGACCCAGTACTTC.

CDR3 sequence reads: CASSRTIGGELFF. CDR3 nucleotides: TGCGCCAGCAGCCGAACTATAGGGGGGGAGCTGTTTTTT. This rearrangement joins TRBV5-1 to TRBJ2-2; no reliable D call. Per germline, CDR1 SGHRS and CDR2 YFSETQ. CDR3 length: 13 residues. V shed 4 bases and J shed 8 bases, with 12 bases lying between them.

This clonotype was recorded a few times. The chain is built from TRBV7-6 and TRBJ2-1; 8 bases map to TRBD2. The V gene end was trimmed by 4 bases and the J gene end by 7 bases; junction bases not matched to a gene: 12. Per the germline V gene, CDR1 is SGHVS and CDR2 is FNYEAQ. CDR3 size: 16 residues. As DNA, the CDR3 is TGTGCCAGCAGCTACCCGGGACTAGGTCCTTCGAATGAGCAGTTCTTC. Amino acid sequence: CASSYPGLGPSNEQFF.

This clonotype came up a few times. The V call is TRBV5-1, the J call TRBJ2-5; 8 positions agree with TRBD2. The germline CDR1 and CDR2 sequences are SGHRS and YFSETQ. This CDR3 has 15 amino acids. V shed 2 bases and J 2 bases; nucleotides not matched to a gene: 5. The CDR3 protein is CASSFGTRGQETQYF. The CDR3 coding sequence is TGCGCCAGCAGCTTCGGGACTAGGGGACAAGAGACCCAGTACTTC.

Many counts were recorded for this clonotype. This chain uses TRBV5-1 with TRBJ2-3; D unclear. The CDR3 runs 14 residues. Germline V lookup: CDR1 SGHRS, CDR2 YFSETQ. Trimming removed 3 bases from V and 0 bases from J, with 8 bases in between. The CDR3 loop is CASSSIGSTDTQYF. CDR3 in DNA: TGCGCCAGCAGCTCTATAGGGAGCACAGATACGCAGTATTTT.

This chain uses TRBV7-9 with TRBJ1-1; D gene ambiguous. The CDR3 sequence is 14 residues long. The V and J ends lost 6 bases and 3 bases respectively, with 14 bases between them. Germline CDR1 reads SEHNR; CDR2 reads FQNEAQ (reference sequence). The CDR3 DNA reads TGTGCCAGCAGTGGGCAGGAGAGATACACTGAAGCTTTCTTT. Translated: CASSGQERYTEAFF.

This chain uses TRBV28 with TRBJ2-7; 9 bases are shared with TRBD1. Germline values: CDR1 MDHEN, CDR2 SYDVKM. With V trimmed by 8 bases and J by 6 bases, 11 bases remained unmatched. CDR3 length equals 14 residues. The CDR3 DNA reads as TGTGCCAGCGGGTTCGGACAGGGGTTAAGCGAGCAGTACTTC. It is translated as CASGFGQGLSEQYF.

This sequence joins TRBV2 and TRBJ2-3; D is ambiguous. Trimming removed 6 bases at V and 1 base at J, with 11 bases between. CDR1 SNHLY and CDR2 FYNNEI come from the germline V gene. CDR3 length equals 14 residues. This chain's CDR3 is CASRRAERTDTQYF. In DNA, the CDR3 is TGTGCCAGCAGAAGGGCGGAGCGCACAGATACGCAGTATTTT. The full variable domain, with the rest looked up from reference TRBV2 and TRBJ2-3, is EPEVTQTPSHQVTQMGQEVILRCVPISNHLYFYWYRQILGQKVEFLVSFYNNEISEKSEIFDDQFSVERPDGSNFTLKIRSTKLEDSAMYFCASRRAERTDTQYFGPGTRLTVL.

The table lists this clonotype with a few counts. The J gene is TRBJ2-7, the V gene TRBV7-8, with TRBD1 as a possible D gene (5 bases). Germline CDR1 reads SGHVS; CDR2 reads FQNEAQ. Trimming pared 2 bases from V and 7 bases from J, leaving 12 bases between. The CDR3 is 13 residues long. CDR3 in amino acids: CASSLRGPWEQYF. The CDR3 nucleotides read TGTGCCAGCAGCTTAAGGGGCCCATGGGAGCAGTACTTC.

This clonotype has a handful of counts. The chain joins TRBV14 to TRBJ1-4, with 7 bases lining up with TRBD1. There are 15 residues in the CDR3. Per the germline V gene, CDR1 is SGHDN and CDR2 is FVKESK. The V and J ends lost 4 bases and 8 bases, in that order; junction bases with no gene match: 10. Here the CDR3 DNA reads TGTGCCAGCAGCCGAGGACAGGCTAAATCGGAAAAACTGTTTTTT. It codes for CASSRGQAKSEKLFF.

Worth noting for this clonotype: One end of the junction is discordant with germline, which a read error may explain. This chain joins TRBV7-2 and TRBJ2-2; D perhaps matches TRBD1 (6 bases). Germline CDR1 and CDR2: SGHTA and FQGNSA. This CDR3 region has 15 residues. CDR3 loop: CASSLYQGITGELLF. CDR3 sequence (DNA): TGTGCCAGCAGCTTATACCAGGGGATCACCGGGGAGCTGCTTTTT.

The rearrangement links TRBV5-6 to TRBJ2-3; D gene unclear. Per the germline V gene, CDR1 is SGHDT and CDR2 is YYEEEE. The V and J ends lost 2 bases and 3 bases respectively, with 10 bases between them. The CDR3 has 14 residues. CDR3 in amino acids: CASSFGPATDTQYF. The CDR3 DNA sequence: TGTGCCAGCAGCTTCGGCCCGGCTACAGATACGCAGTATTTT.

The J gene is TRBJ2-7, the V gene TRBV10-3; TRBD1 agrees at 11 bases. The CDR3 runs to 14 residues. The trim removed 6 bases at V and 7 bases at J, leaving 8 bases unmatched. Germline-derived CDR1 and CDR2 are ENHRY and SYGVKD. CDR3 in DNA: TGTGCCATCAGCGGACAGGGGGCAAGGGGGGAGCAGTACTTC. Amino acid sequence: CAISGQGARGEQYF.

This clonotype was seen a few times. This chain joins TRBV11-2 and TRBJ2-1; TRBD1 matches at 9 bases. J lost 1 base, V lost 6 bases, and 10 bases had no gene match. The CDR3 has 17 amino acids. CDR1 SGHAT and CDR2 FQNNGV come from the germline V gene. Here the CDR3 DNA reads TGTGCCAGCAGACCCACGTGGGGACAGGGATCCTACAATGAGCAGTTCTTC. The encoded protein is CASRPTWGQGSYNEQFF. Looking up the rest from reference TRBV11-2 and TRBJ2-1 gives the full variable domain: EAGVAQSPRYKIIEKRQSVAFWCNPISGHATLYWYQQILGQGPKLLIQFQNNGVVDDSQLPKDRFSAERLKGVDSTLKIQPAKLEDSAVYLCASRPTWGQGSYNEQFFGPGTRLTVL.

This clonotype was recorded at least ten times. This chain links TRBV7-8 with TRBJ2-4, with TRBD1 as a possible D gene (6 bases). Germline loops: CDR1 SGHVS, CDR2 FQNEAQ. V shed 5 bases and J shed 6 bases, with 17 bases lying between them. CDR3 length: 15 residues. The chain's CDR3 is CASSPNRARGNIQYF. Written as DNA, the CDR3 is TGTGCCAGCAGCCCCAACAGGGCTAGGGGAAACATTCAGTACTTC. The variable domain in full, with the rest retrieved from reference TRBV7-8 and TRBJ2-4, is GAGVSQSPRYKVAKRGQDVALRCDPISGHVSLFWYQQALGQGPEFLTYFQNEAQLDKSGLPSDRFFAERPEGSVSTLKIQRTQQEDSAVYLCASSPNRARGNIQYFGAGTRLSVL.

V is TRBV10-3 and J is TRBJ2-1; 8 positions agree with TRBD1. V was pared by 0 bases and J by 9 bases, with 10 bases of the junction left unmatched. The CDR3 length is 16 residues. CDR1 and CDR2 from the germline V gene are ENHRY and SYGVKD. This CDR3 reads CAISESRGQGVVEQFF. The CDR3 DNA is TGTGCCATCAGTGAGTCGCGTGGACAGGGTGTAGTTGAGCAGTTCTTC.

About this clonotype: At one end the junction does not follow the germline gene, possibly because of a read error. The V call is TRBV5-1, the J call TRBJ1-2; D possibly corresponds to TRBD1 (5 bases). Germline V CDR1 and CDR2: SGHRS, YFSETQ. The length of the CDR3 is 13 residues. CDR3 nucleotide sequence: TGCGCCACCAGCCAGGGAGGACCGGGTTTCTACACCTTC. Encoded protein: CATSQGGPGFYTF.